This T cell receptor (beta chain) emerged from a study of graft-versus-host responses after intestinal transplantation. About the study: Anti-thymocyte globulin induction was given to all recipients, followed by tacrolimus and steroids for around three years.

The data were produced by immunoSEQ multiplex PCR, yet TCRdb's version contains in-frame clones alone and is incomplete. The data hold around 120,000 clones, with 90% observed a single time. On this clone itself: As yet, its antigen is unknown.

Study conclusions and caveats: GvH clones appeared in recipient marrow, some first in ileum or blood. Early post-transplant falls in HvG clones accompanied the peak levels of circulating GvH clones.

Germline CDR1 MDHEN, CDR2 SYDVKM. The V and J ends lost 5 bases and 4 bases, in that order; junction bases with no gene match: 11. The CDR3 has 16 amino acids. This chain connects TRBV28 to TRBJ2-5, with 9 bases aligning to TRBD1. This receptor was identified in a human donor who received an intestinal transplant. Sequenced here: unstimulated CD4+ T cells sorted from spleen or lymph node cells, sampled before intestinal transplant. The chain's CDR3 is CASSPRDRDKRETQYF. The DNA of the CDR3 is TGTGCCAGCAGTCCCCGGGACAGGGATAAACGAGAGACCCAGTACTTC.